The clone carrying this TCR beta chain was counted ten times or more. Using RNA transcripts, the TCR beta CDR3 regions were amplified. First-round RT-PCR with HTBI primers preceded a second-round multiplex PCR. TCRdb called the multiplex PCR reads again in MiXCR, with one record for every CDR3 protein. The profile shows hundreds of thousands of distinct CDR3 sequences, about 41% of them singletons. This CDR3 comprises 13 residues. Trimming shortened V by 3 bases and J by 9 bases, and 9 bases separated the two germline ends. The germline gives CDR1 WSHSY, CDR2 SAAADI. These data come from a study of Graves' ophthalmopathy and Graves' hyperthyroidism.

The sequenced sample was peripheral blood. The chain recombines TRBV10-2 with TRBJ1-6, with D possibly TRBD1 on 5 matching bases. This receptor was taken from an adult man with Graves' ophthalmopathy. The CDR3 loop is CASSEQDGSPLHF. Here the CDR3 DNA reads TGCGCCAGCAGTGAACAGGACGGTTCACCCCTCCACTTT.